This T cell receptor beta chain was captured in a study of technical replicates of blood from several donors. The CDR3 is 17 residues long. Germline V gene data show CDR1 as SGDLS and CDR2 as YYNGEE. V gave up 4 bases and J gave up 2 bases; unmatched junction bases: 8. Assay used: immunoSEQ multiplex PCR; TCRdb lists only in-frame clones, some missing. There are 70,000 or so clones in the sample; 95% to 98% occur only once, and less than 0.25% lies in the top ten. The sequence was obtained from a human donor in good health. The chain uses TRBV9 and TRBJ2-3, with 12 bases matching TRBD2. The sequenced sample was T cells isolated from PBMCs. This chain's CDR3 is CASSRHLAGGVTDTQYF. CDR3 in DNA: TGTGCCAGCAGCCGCCACCTAGCGGGAGGGGTCACAGATACGCAGTATTTT.